Presented here are 5 T cell receptor beta chains from one specimen sequenced in a study of T cell responses to AZD1222 COVID-19 vaccine. The table came from immunoSEQ multiplex PCR; TCRdb's copy has only in-frame clones and leaves some out. The table records about 140,000 clones, about 89% of them present only once. The sample here was peripheral blood, taken on day 0 of AZD1222 vaccination. All receptors derive from an adult in good health.

CDR3 sequence reads: CASRMTGNYGYTF. As DNA, the CDR3 is TGTGCCAGCAGGATGACAGGCAACTATGGCTACACCTTC. The rearrangement uses TRBV6-5 and TRBJ1-2; D is perhaps TRBD1 (6 bases). CDR1 is MNHEY and CDR2 is SVGAGI in the germline V gene. This CDR3 is 13 amino acids long. The V and J ends lost 6 bases and 2 bases respectively, with 10 bases between them.

Concerning this clone itself: The junction and the germline gene differ at one end; a read error may be behind it. The J gene is TRBJ2-5, the V gene TRBV3-1 (or the pseudogene TRBV3-2), with 12 bases that match TRBD2. The germline gives CDR1 LGHDT, CDR2 YNNKEL (reference sequence). The CDR3 runs 18 residues. The CDR3 region is CASSKETSGGHMLETQYF. CDR3 sequence (DNA): TGTGCCAGCAGCAAAGAGACTAGCGGGGGCCATATGTTGGAGACCCAGTACTTC.

This chain joins TRBV30 and TRBJ1-1; D remains ambiguous. The CDR3 covers 14 residues. The V and J ends lost 1 base and 2 bases respectively, with 11 bases between them. Germline V gene data show CDR1 as GTSNPN and CDR2 as SVGIG (reference sequence). In nucleotides, the CDR3 is TGTGCCTGGAGTGGGTTAACTCCAAACACTGAAGCTTTCTTT. Protein product: CAWSGLTPNTEAFF.

The chain recombines TRBV28 with TRBJ1-4, with TRBD1 matching over 11 bases. Germline V CDR1 and CDR2: MDHEN, SYDVKM. The CDR3 is made up of 15 amino acids. V trimming: 4 bases; J trimming: 7 bases; junction bases outside the gene matches: 5. The CDR3 loop is CASSSPGTGGEKLFF. CDR3 nucleotide sequence: TGTGCCAGCAGTTCGCCTGGGACAGGGGGTGAAAAACTGTTTTTT.

The chain carries TRBV5-4 and TRBJ1-4, with D perhaps matching TRBD1 (5 bases). Germline lookup yields CDR1 SGHNT and CDR2 YYREEE (reference sequence). CDR3 length equals 14 residues. Between the trimmed V and J ends, which lost 6 bases and 3 bases, there was a span of 12 bases. This CDR3 is CASTLGESNEKLFF. Here the CDR3 DNA reads TGTGCCAGCACCCTGGGGGAGTCTAATGAAAAACTGTTTTTT.